This TCR beta chain was sequenced for a study of T cell responses to AZD1222 COVID-19 vaccine. Regarding the study as a whole: Only a handful of individuals given AZD1222 were seropositive at baseline.

Sequenced by immunoSEQ multiplex PCR; TCRdb stores in-frame clones only, minus some. This table holds 110,000 or so clones, approximately 92% found once. The CDR3 is made up of 15 amino acids. Germline V gives CDR1 MNHEY, CDR2 SMNVEV (reference sequence). The V segment lost 2 bases and the J segment 7 bases; nucleotides outside the gene matches: 4. Remarks on this clone: Its antigen is unknown.

V usage is TRBV27 and J usage is TRBJ2-7, with 14 bases identical to TRBD2. This sequence was found in an adult who received the MenACWY meningococcal vaccine as a control. The sequenced sample was peripheral blood, obtained 28 days after the second dose of the MenACWY control vaccine. CDR3 sequence (DNA): TGTGCCAGCAGTTTAGGGACTAGCGGGAGTGAAGAGCAGTACTTC. This codes for CASSLGTSGSEEQYF.